This T cell receptor (beta chain) was observed in a study of cytomegalovirus exposure and HLA in healthy donors. A note on this clone: The antigen is undetermined.

PCR primers comprised 60 Vbeta and 13 Jbeta primers. The data were produced by immunoSEQ multiplex PCR, yet TCRdb's version contains in-frame clones alone and is incomplete. This sample carries about 140,000 clones, roughly 73% of them seen once, and the ten largest clones take 1% to 1.5%. Study-level results: What was likely a sequencing artifact was a cluster of highly shared sequence variants.

V lost 3 bases to trimming and J lost 2 bases; unmatched junction nucleotides: 2. The CDR3 is made up of 17 amino acids. Germline CDR1 reads KGHSH; CDR2 reads LQKENI. This clonotype originated in a woman in her thirties or forties in good health and CMV-seronegative. This sequence joins TRBV18 and TRBJ2-6, with TRBD1 matching over 12 bases. The source material was PBMCs. The CDR3 bases are TGTGCCAGCTCACCGGGACAGGGGGCGACTGGGGCCAACGTCCTGACTTTC. This codes for CASSPGQGATGANVLTF. Filled out from reference TRBV18 and TRBJ2-6, the complete variable domain reads NAGVMQNPRHLVRRRGQEARLRCSPMKGHSHVYWYRQLPEEGLKFMVYLQKENIIDESGMPKERFSAEFPKEGPSILRIQQVVRGDSAAYFCASSPGQGATGANVLTFGAGSRLTVL.